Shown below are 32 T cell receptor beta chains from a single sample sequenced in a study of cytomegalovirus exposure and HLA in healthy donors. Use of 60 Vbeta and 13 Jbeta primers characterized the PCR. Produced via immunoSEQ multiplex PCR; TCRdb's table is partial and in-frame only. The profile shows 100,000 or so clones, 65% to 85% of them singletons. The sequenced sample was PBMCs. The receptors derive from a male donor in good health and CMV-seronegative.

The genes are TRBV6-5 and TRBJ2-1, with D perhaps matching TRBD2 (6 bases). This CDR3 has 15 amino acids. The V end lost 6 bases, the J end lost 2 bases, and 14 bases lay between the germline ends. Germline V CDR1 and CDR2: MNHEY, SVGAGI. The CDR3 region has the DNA TGTGCCAGCAGCGCCGCCTGGGGGGCCTACAATGAGCAGTTCTTC. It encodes CASSAAWGAYNEQFF.

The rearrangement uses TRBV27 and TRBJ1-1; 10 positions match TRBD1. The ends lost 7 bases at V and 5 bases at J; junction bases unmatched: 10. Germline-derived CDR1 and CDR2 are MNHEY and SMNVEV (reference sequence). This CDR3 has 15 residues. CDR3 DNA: TGTGCCAGCACCGACATCGGGACAGGGGTAACTGAAGCTTTCTTT. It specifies CASTDIGTGVTEAFF.

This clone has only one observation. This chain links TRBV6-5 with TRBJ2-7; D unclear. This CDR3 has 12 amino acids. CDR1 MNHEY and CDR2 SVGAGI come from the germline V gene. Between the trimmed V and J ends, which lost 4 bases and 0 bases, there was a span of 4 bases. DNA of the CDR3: TGTGCCAGCAGTTTCAACTCCTACGAGCAGTACTTC. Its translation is CASSFNSYEQYF.

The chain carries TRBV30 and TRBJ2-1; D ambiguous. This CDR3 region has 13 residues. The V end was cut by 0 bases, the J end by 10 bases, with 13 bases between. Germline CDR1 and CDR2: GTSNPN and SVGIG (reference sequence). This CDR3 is CAWSVVSAREQFF. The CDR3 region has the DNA TGTGCCTGGAGTGTAGTTTCCGCACGGGAGCAGTTCTTC.

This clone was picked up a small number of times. The CDR3, as DNA: TGTGCCAGCAGCTTGGCGGGAGGGCCCGGTGAGCAGTTCTTC. Translation: CASSLAGGPGEQFF. The chain combines TRBV5-4 with TRBJ2-1; 8 bases agree with TRBD2. V lost 0 bases and J lost 9; bases outside the gene matches: 5. The CDR3 spans 14 residues. The V gene's germline CDR1 is SGHNT and CDR2 YYREEE (reference sequence).

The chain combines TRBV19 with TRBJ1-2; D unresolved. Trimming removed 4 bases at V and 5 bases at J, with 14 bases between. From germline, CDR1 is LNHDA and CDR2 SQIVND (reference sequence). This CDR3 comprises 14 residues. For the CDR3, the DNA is TGTGCCAGTAGTAGTGACTTCAGAACTTATGGCTACACCTTC. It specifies CASSSDFRTYGYTF.

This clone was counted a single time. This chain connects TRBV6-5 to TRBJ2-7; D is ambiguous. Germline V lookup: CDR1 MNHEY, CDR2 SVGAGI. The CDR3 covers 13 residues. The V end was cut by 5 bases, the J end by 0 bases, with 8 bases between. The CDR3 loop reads CASSERSSYEQYF. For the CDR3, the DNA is TGTGCCAGCAGTGAAAGGAGCTCCTACGAGCAGTACTTC.

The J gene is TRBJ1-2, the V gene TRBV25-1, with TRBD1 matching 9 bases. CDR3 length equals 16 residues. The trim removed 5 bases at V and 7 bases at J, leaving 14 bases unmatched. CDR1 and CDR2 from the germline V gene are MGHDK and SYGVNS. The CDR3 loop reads CASSPQGQGVILGYTF. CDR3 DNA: TGTGCCAGCAGTCCCCAGGGACAGGGAGTCATTCTTGGCTACACCTTC.

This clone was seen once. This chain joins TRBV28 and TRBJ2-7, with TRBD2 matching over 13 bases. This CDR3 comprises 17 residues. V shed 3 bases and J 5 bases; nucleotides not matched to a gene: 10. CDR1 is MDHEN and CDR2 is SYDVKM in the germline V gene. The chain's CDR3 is CASSLPGTSGKGNEQYF. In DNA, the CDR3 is TGTGCCAGCAGTTTGCCCGGGACTAGCGGGAAGGGGAACGAGCAGTACTTC. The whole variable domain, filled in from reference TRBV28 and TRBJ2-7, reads DVKVTQSSRYLVKRTGEKVFLECVQDMDHENMFWYRQDPGLGLRLIYFSYDVKMKEKGDIPEGYSVSREKKERFSLILESASTNQTSMYLCASSLPGTSGKGNEQYFGPGTRLTVT.

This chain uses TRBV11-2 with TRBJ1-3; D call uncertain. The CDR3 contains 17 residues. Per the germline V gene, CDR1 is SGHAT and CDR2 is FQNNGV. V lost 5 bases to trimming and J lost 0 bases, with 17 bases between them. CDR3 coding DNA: TGTGCCAGCAGCCTAACATGGAGTCCCTACTCTGGAAACACCATATATTTT. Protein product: CASSLTWSPYSGNTIYF.

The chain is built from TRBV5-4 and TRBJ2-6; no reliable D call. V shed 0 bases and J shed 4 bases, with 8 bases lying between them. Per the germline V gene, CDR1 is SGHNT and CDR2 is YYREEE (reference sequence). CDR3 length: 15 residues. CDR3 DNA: TGTGCCAGCAGCTTGGGTGTTTCAGGGGCCAACGTCCTGACTTTC. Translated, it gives CASSLGVSGANVLTF.

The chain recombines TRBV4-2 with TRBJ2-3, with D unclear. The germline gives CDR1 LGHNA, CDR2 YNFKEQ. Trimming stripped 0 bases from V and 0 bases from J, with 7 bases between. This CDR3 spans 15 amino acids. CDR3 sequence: CASSQDPQSTDTQYF. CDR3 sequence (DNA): TGTGCCAGCAGCCAAGATCCGCAGAGCACAGATACGCAGTATTTT.

The CDR3 bases are TGTGCCAGCAGCTTAGTAGCGGGAGGGGTAGATGAGCAGTTCTTC. It encodes CASSLVAGGVDEQFF. The chain uses TRBV11-3 and TRBJ2-1, with 11 bases aligning to TRBD2. CDR3 length: 15 amino acids. Germline CDR1 is SGHNT and CDR2 is YENEEA. Trimming cost V 1 base and J 8 bases; bases outside gene matches: 4. Filled out from reference TRBV11-3 and TRBJ2-1, the complete variable domain reads EAGVVQSPRYKIIEKKQPVAFWCNPISGHNTLYWYLQNLGQGPELLIRYENEEAVDDSQLPKDRFSAERLKGVDSTLKIQPAELGDSAVYLCASSLVAGGVDEQFFGPGTRLTVL.

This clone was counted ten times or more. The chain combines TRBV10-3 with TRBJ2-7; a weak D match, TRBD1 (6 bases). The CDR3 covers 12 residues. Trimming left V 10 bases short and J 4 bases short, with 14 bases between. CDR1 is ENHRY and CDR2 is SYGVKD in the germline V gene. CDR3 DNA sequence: TGTGCCACCCAGGGGACGGGGTACGAGCAGTACTTC. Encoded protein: CATQGTGYEQYF.

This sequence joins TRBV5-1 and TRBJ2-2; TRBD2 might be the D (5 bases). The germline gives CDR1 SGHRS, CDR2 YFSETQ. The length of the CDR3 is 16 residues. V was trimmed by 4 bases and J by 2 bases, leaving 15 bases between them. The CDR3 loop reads CASSPGSRFNTGELFF. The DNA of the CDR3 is TGCGCCAGCAGCCCGGGGTCGAGATTTAACACCGGGGAGCTGTTTTTT. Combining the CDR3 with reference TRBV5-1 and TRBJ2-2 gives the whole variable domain KAGVTQTPRYLIKTRGQQVTLSCSPISGHRSVSWYQQTPGQGLQFLFEYFSETQRNKGNFPGRFSGRQFSNSRSEMNVSTLELGDSALYLCASSPGSRFNTGELFFGEGSRLTVL.

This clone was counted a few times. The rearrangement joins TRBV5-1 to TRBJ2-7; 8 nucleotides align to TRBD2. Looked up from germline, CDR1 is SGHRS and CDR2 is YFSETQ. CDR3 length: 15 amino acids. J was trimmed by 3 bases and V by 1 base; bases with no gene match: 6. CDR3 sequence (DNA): TGCGCCAGCAGCTTGTCGGGAGGGGAGAACTACGAGCAGTACTTC. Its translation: CASSLSGGENYEQYF.

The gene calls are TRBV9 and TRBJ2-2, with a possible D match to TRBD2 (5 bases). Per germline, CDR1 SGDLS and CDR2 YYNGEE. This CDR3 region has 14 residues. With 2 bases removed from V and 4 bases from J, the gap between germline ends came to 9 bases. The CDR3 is CASSVEGATGELFF. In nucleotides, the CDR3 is TGTGCCAGCAGCGTCGAGGGAGCCACCGGGGAGCTGTTTTTT. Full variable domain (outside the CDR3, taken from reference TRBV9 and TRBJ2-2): DSGVTQTPKHLITATGQRVTLRCSPRSGDLSVYWYQQSLDQGLQFLIQYYNGEERAKGNILERFSAQQFPDLHSELNLSSLELGDSALYFCASSVEGATGELFFGEGSRLTVL.

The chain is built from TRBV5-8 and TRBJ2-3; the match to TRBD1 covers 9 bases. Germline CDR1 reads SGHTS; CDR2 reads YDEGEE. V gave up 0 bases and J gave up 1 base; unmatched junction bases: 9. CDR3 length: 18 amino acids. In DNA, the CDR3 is TGTGCCAGCAGCTTGGCCTTACGGGACAGGGCGGGCACAGATACGCAGTATTTT. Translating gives CASSLALRDRAGTDTQYF.

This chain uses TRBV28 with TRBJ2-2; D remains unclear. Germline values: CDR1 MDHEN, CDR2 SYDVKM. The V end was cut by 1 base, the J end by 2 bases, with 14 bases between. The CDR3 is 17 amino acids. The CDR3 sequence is CASSLFSVIRNTGELFF. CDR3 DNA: TGTGCCAGCAGTTTATTCAGCGTAATACGAAACACCGGGGAGCTGTTTTTT.

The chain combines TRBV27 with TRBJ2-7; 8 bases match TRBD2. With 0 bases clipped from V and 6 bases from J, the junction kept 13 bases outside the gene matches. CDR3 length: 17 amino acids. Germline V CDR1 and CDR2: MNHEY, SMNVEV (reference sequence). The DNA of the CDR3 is TGTGCCAGCAGTTTATCGGCGGCACTAGCGGCAATGGGCGAGCAGTACTTC. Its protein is CASSLSAALAAMGEQYF.

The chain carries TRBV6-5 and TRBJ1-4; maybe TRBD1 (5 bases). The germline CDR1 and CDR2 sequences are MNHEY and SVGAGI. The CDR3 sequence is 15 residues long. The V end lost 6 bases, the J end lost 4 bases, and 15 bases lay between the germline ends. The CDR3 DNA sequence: TGTGCCAGCAGCTTTACGACGGGACTTAATGAAAAACTGTTTTTT. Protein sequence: CASSFTTGLNEKLFF.

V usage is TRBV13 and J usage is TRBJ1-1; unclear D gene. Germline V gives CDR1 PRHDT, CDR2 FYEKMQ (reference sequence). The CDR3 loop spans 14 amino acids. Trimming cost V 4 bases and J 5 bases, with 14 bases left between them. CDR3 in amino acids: CASSSPLAGTEAFF. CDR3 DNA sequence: TGTGCCAGCAGCTCGCCATTGGCGGGAACTGAAGCTTTCTTT.

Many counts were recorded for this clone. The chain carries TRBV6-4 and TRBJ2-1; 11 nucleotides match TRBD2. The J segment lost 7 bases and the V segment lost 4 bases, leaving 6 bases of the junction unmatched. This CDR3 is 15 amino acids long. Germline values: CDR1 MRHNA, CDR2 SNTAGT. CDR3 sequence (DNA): TGTGCCAGCAGTGTAACTAGCGGGAGCTTAAATGAGCAGTTCTTC. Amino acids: CASSVTSGSLNEQFF.

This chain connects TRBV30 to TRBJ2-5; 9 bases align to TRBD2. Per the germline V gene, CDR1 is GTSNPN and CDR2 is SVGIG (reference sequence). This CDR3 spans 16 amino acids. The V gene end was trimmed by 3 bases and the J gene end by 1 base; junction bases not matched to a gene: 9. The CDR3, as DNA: TGTGCCTGGAGGCCGACGAGCGGGAGGCCCCAAGAGACCCAGTACTTC. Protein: CAWRPTSGRPQETQYF.

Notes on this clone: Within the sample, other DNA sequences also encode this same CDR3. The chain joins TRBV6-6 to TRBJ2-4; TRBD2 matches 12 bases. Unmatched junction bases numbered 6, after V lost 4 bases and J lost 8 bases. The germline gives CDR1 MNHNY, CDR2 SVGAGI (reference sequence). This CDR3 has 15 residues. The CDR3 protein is CASSSRTSGNHIQYF. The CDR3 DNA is TGTGCCAGCAGTTCCAGGACTAGCGGGAATCACATTCAGTACTTC.

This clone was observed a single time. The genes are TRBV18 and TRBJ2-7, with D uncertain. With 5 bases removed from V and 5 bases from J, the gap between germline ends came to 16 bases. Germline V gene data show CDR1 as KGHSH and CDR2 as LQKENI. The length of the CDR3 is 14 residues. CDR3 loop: CASSSSLQDHEQYF. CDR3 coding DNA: TGTGCCAGCTCATCCTCGTTGCAGGATCACGAGCAGTACTTC. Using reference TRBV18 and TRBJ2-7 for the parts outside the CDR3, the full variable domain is NAGVMQNPRHLVRRRGQEARLRCSPMKGHSHVYWYRQLPEEGLKFMVYLQKENIIDESGMPKERFSAEFPKEGPSILRIQQVVRGDSAAYFCASSSSLQDHEQYFGPGTRLTVT.

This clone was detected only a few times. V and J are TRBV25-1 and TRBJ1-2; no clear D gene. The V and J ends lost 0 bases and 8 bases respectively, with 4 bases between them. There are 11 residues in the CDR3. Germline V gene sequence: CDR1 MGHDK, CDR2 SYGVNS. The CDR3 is CASSEYGGYTF. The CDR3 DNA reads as TGTGCCAGCAGTGAATATGGCGGCTACACCTTC.

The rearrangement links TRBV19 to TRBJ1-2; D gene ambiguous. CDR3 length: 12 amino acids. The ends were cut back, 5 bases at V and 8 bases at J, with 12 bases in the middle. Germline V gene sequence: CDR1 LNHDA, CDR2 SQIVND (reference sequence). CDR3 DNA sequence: TGTGCCAGTAGTGCCTATCAAGAAGGCTACACCTTC. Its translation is CASSAYQEGYTF.

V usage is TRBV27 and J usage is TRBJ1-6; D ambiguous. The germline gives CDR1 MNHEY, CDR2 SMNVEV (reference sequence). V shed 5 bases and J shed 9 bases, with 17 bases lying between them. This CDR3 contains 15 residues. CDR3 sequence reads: CASSVSGNEGSPLHF. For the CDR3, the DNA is TGTGCCAGCAGTGTTTCGGGAAACGAGGGTTCACCCCTCCACTTT.

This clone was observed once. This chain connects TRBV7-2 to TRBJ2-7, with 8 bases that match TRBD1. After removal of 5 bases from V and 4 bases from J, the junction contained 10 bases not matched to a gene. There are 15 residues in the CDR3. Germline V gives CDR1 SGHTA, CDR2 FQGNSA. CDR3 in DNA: TGTGCCAGCAGCATCGGACAGGGCTTGGGATACGAGCAGTACTTC. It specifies CASSIGQGLGYEQYF.

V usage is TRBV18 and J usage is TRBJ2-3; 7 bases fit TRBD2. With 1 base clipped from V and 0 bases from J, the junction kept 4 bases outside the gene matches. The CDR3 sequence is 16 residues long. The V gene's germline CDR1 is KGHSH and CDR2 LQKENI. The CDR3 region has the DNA TGTGCCAGCTCACCACTACTAGCGCCCAGCACAGATACGCAGTATTTT. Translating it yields CASSPLLAPSTDTQYF.

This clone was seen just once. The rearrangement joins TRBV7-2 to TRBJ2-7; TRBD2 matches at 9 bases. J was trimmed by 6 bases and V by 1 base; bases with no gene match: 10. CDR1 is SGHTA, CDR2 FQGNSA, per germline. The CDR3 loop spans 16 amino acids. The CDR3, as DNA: TGTGCCAGCAGCTTAGATAGTAGCGGGAGACCTCTCGAGCAGTACTTC. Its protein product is CASSLDSSGRPLEQYF. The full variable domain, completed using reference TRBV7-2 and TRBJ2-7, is GAGVSQSPSNKVTEKGKDVELRCDPISGHTALYWYRQSLGQGLEFLIYFQGNSAPDKSGLPSDRFSAERTGGSVSTLTIQRTQQEDSAVYLCASSLDSSGRPLEQYFGPGTRLTVT.